This is a list of T cell receptor beta chains from one sample in a study of blood T cells in healthy people across ages. TCRdb re-called the 5' RACE reads through MiXCR, storing one row per CDR3 protein. This sample has approximately 800,000 distinct CDR3 sequences, with more than 45% found just once. The sequenced sample consisted of blood. These receptors were taken from a young man in good health. Each CDR3 is given with its conserved first and last residue. A D gene is named only where the DNA matches it firmly. Size is omitted from some rows. Given values are once, few, many or a class for expanded clones.

v_call	j_call	clone_size	d_call	cdr3_nt	cdr3_aa
TRBV29-1	TRBJ2-7	-	TRBD1	TGCAGCGTTGAAGAAGGGACAGGGGGCCGCAACGAGCAGTACTTC	CSVEEGTGGRNEQYF
TRBV4-2	TRBJ1-2	-	-	TGTGCCAGCAGCCCCGGACTGCGTGAGAGCTACACCTTC	CASSPGLRESYTF
TRBV5-1	TRBJ2-7	-	TRBD1	TGCGCCAGCAGCTTGGCCGGGGACAGGCACAGCTCTTACGAGCAGTACTTC	CASSLAGDRHSSYEQYF
TRBV29-1	TRBJ1-2	-	TRBD1	TGCAGCGTTGAGGGGGACAGGGTGGACTATGGCTACACCTTC	CSVEGDRVDYGYTF
TRBV20-1	TRBJ1-5	-	-	TGCAGTGCTAGAGTAGGGGGACAGCCCCAGCATTTT	CSARVGGQPQHF
TRBV11-1	TRBJ2-2	few	-	TGTGCCAGCAGGCCGGGGGTAAACACCGGGGAGCTGTTTTTT	CASRPGVNTGELFF
TRBV7-9	TRBJ1-1	few	-	TGTGCCAGCAGAACACTGGGCGAGAACACTGAAGCTTTCTTT	CASRTLGENTEAFF
TRBV12-3/TRBV12-4	TRBJ1-1	-	TRBD1	TGTGCCAGCAAGACAGGGTGGAACACTGAAGCTTTCTTT	CASKTGWNTEAFF
TRBV30	TRBJ2-3	-	-	TGTGCCTGGAGTCCGGGGACTGGCTCAGGGACGCAGTATTTT	CAWSPGTGSGTQYF
TRBV2	TRBJ2-5	-	-	TGTGCCAGCAGGCCGAGGGTCCAAGAGACCCAGTACTTC	CASRPRVQETQYF
TRBV20-1	TRBJ2-7	-	-	TGCAGTGCTAGAGCGTTGGCAGGGGCAGAGATAACCTACGAGCAGTACTTC	CSARALAGAEITYEQYF
TRBV29-1	TRBJ2-7	few	-	TGCAGCGTTGTTCTCTCCGGGGGATGGACACCTAGTGAGCAGTACTTC	CSVVLSGGWTPSEQYF
TRBV7-2	TRBJ1-2	-	TRBD1	TGTGCCAGCGGCAAGGTTCGGGCAGGGGGGCGCTACACCTTC	CASGKVRAGGRYTF
TRBV20-1	TRBJ2-1	-	TRBD2	TGCAGTGCCAGGGCACTAGCGGTCCAGAATGAGCAGTTCTTC	CSARALAVQNEQFF
TRBV5-6	TRBJ2-7	-	-	TGTGCCAGCAGCCCTCGAGGGGGACGGGGCAAGTACTTC	CASSPRGGRGKYF
TRBV7-8	TRBJ2-5	few	TRBD1	TGTGCCAGCAGCTACGCGACAGGGGTGGAGACCCAGTACTTC	CASSYATGVETQYF
TRBV9	TRBJ2-1	few	-	TGTGCCAGCAGCGTAGTTCCGAGCTCCTACAATGAGCAGTTCTTC	CASSVVPSSYNEQFF
TRBV6-5	TRBJ2-1	-	-	TGTGCCAGCAGTTGGGGGAGGGAGCAGTTCTTC	CASSWGREQFF
TRBV12-3/TRBV12-4	TRBJ2-5	many	TRBD2	TGTGCCAGCAGTGTCGGGGGGGAAGAGACCCAGTACTTC	CASSVGGEETQYF
TRBV7-2	TRBJ2-7	few	TRBD2	TGTGCCAGCAGCCTTCAGCGGGATGGGTACGAGCAGTACTTC	CASSLQRDGYEQYF
TRBV5-8	TRBJ1-5	-	TRBD1	TGTGCCAGCAGCCTGGACAGGGGACCTCAGCCCCAGCATTTT	CASSLDRGPQPQHF
TRBV5-1	TRBJ2-7	-	-	TGCGCCAGCAGCCTACCGACGGAAGACTACGAGCAGTACTTC	CASSLPTEDYEQYF
TRBV7-9	TRBJ1-2	few	-	TGTGCCAGCAGCGGGGCAGGTGAACATTTCTATGGCTACACCTTC	CASSGAGEHFYGYTF
TRBV20-1	TRBJ2-7	-	TRBD2	TGCAGTGGGAACAGCGGGAGTTACGAGCAGTACTTC	CSGNSGSYEQYF
TRBV7-2	TRBJ2-1	-	TRBD2	TGTGCCAGCAGCTCCGGGACTAGCGGCCAGCAGTTCTTC	CASSSGTSGQQFF
TRBV11-2	TRBJ1-6	-	-	TGTGCCAGCAGCCCCACCCAGGGGATTCAGTCACCCCTCCACTTT	CASSPTQGIQSPLHF
TRBV7-2	TRBJ2-5	few	-	TGTGCCAGCAGCTTAAAGGAACCTTCGGGGGGCCGGGAGACCCAGTACTTC	CASSLKEPSGGRETQYF
TRBV5-1	TRBJ2-3	-	TRBD2	TGCGCCAGCAGCCCCTCCCGGACTAGCGGGAGTGTGGCAGATACGCAGTATTTT	CASSPSRTSGSVADTQYF
TRBV3-1	TRBJ2-5	-	TRBD1	TGTGCCTGCAGCCAAGGGGACAGAAACCAAGAGACCCAGTACTTC	CACSQGDRNQETQYF
TRBV9	TRBJ2-5	-	-	TGTGCCAGCACCCGGGACCAACAAGAGACCCAGTACTTC	CASTRDQQETQYF
TRBV18	TRBJ2-1	-	-	TGTGCCAGCTCACGGGAATCAGTCTACAATGAGCAGTTCTTC	CASSRESVYNEQFF
TRBV7-2	TRBJ2-4	-	-	TGTGCCAGCAGCTTATTAAAAGGAGAGCAGTACTTC	CASSLLKGEQYF
TRBV9	TRBJ1-5	-	-	TGTGCCAGCAGCCCTTGGGATAGCAATCAGCCCCAGCATTTT	CASSPWDSNQPQHF
TRBV5-1	TRBJ2-5	-	TRBD2	TGCGCCAGCAGCTACGGACTAGCGGGGGGGCAAGAGACCCAGTACTTC	CASSYGLAGGQETQYF
TRBV2	TRBJ2-6	-	-	TGTGCCAGCAGTGGTCCTGGGGCCAACGTCCTGACTTTC	CASSGPGANVLTF
TRBV7-9	TRBJ1-1	-	-	TGTGCCAGCAGCGACATACAAGAAGCTTTCTTT	CASSDIQEAFF
TRBV4-2	TRBJ2-1	-	-	TGTGCCAGCAGCCAGGATGCAGCAGTGGGGAATGAGCAGTTCTTC	CASSQDAAVGNEQFF
TRBV3-1	TRBJ2-1	-	TRBD2	TGTGCCAGCAGCCAAGGCCTTAGCGGGGGTAATGAGCAGTTCTTC	CASSQGLSGGNEQFF
TRBV5-1	TRBJ2-5	-	-	TGCGCCAGCAGCTTGGCGGGACAAGAGACCCAGCACTTC	CASSLAGQETQHF